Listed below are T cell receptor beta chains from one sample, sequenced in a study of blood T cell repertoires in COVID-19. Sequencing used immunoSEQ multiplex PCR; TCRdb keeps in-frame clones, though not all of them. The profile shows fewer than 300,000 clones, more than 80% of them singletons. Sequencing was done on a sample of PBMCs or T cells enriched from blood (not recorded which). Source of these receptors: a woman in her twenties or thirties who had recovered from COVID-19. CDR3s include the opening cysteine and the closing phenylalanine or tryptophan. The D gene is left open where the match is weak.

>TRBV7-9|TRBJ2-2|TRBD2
CASSPGLAANTGELFF
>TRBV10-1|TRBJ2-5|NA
CASSEGGPQETQYF
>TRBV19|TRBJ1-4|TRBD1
CASKDRSGEKLFF
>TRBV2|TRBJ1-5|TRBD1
CASSGGQGVYPQHF
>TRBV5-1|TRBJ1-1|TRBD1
CASSPRSGGDTEAFF
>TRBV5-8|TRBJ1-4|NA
CASSSGRVSEKLFF
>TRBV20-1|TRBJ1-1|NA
CSASRQGRTFF
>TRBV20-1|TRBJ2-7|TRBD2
CSASTGLDMTYEQYF
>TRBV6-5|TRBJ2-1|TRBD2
CASSKGLAGGNEQFF
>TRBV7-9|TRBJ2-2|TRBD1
CASSLGGTVGGELFF
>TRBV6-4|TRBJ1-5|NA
CAIKSFRRANSNQPQHF
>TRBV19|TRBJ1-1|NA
CASSISGVTEAFF
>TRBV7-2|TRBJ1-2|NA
CASSLSISYGYTF
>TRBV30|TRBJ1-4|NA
CACSTGQGEKLFF
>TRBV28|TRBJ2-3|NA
CASSSPAALRRTDTQYF
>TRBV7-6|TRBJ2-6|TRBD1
CASSATGNSGANVLTF
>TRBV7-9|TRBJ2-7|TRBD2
CASSSGLAGGNEQYF
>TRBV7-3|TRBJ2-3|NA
CASSKPGPSSTDTQYF
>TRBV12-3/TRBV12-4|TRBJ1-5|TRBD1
CASTSRGVQPQHF
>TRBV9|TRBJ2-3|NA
CASSPVTGSLVDTQYF
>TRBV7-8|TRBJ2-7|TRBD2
CASSPWALAGQSSYEQYF
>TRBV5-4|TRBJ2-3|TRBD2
CASTGGGLASTDTQYF
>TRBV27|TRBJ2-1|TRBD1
CASSLGQGVQNEQFF
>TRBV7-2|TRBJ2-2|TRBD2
CASSPRLANTGELFF
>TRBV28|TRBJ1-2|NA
CASVFQAGNYGYTF
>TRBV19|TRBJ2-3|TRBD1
CASSMGQFTDTQYF
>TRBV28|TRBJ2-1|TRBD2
CASSPRLAGGNEQFF